This T cell receptor beta chain came from a study of CD8+ T cells in alopecia areata. Sequencing templates came from extracted RNA that was reverse transcribed into cDNA. This table comes from immunoSEQ multiplex PCR, and its TCRdb copy is limited to in-frame clones, with some not included. Of 140,000 or so clones in the sample, 51% were seen once. This clone turned up a few times. Germline CDR1 is SGHVS and CDR2 is FQNEAQ. This CDR3 is 16 amino acids long. Trimming at V came to 2 bases and at J to 2 bases, leaving 3 bases not matched to a gene. The sample consisted of CD4+ T cells sorted from blood, taken at week 0. The origin of this receptor is a human donor with alopecia areata. The gene calls are TRBV7-8 and TRBJ1-3; 10 positions agree with TRBD1. The CDR3 DNA sequence: TGTGCCAGCAGCTTACGGGACAGGGGTACTGGAAACACCATATATTTT. Translated: CASSLRDRGTGNTIYF.